These T cell receptor beta chains were read from a single sample in a study of blood T cells in healthy people across ages. Via MiXCR, TCRdb re-called the 5' RACE reads, giving one row per CDR3 protein. This sample has hundreds of thousands of distinct CDR3 sequences; around 25% occur once, and the top ten carry more than 8%. This sample was also put to use in a study of T cells of mothers and their children.

The material sequenced was blood. These receptors originate from a boy aged 5-17 years in good health. The conserved cysteine and the conserved F or W are not part of the CDR3 here.

cdr3_aa: SARLQGDEQY
j_call: -
v_call: TRBV20-1

cdr3_aa: SGAGGGTDTQY
j_call: TRBJ2-3
v_call: TRBV20-1

cdr3_aa: SATETSGGGLGYEQY
j_call: TRBJ2-7
v_call: TRBV20-1

cdr3_aa: ASRGREVRGETQY
j_call: TRBJ2-5
v_call: TRBV27

cdr3_aa: ASSLGVAGVHGYT
j_call: TRBJ1-2
v_call: TRBV7-9

cdr3_aa: ASSSAGGRYEQF
j_call: TRBJ2-1
v_call: TRBV4-1

cdr3_aa: ASSQGRGSQETQY
j_call: TRBJ2-5
v_call: TRBV3-1

cdr3_aa: ASSSGNTEAF
j_call: TRBJ1-1
v_call: TRBV28

cdr3_aa: ASSPESGSYEQY
j_call: TRBJ2-7
v_call: TRBV28

cdr3_aa: ASSQDPREEGANEQF
j_call: TRBJ2-1
v_call: TRBV3-1

cdr3_aa: ATREESRGSNEQF
j_call: TRBJ2-1
v_call: TRBV15

cdr3_aa: ASSQVAGAADTQY
j_call: TRBJ2-3
v_call: TRBV14

cdr3_aa: ASSQGTARYNEQF
j_call: -
v_call: TRBV4-3

cdr3_aa: ASSHQEGPRVYEQY
j_call: TRBJ2-7
v_call: TRBV12-3/TRBV12-4

cdr3_aa: ASSETRERVRDTEAF
j_call: TRBJ1-1
v_call: TRBV9

cdr3_aa: ATSLTGTGGPDTQY
j_call: TRBJ2-3
v_call: TRBV15

cdr3_aa: SALAGISTDTQY
j_call: TRBJ2-3
v_call: TRBV20-1

cdr3_aa: ASSWGTFPGTEAF
j_call: TRBJ1-1
v_call: TRBV19

cdr3_aa: SVEGQGTEAF
j_call: TRBJ1-1
v_call: TRBV29-1

cdr3_aa: ASSLQVLNTEAF
j_call: TRBJ1-1
v_call: TRBV6-1

cdr3_aa: ASSLAGQPLH
j_call: TRBJ1-6
v_call: TRBV27

cdr3_aa: ASSSRPGGRETQY
j_call: TRBJ2-5
v_call: TRBV6-6

cdr3_aa: ASSFWESTEAF
j_call: TRBJ1-1
v_call: TRBV13

cdr3_aa: ASRRTGGTQY
j_call: TRBJ2-3
v_call: TRBV6-5

cdr3_aa: SVEAARETQY
j_call: TRBJ2-5
v_call: TRBV29-1

cdr3_aa: ASSLINGEGGIQY
j_call: TRBJ2-4
v_call: TRBV5-1

cdr3_aa: ASSKSYLGLPRDEQY
j_call: TRBJ2-7
v_call: TRBV21-1

cdr3_aa: ASSQTTGTGKEKLF
j_call: TRBJ1-4
v_call: TRBV4-1

cdr3_aa: ASRTGTSGTITDTQY
j_call: TRBJ2-3
v_call: TRBV12-3/TRBV12-4

cdr3_aa: ASSPYTQGATDTQY
j_call: TRBJ2-3
v_call: TRBV5-1

cdr3_aa: ASSLEEREQF
j_call: TRBJ2-1
v_call: TRBV13

cdr3_aa: ASSLNRSPYYEQY
j_call: -
v_call: TRBV5-6

cdr3_aa: ASSQEIPTDTQY
j_call: TRBJ2-3
v_call: TRBV4-1

cdr3_aa: ASRPRSDRKETQY
j_call: TRBJ2-5
v_call: TRBV7-8

cdr3_aa: ASSLSQIKNIQY
j_call: TRBJ2-4
v_call: TRBV7-2